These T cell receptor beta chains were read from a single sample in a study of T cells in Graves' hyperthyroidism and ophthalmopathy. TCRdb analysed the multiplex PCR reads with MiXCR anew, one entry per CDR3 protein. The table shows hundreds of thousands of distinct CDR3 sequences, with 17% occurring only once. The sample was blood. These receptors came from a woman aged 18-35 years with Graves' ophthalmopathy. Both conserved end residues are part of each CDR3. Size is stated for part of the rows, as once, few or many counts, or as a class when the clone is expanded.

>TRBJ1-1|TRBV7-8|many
CASSLYMGLTEAFF
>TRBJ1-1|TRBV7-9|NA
CASSLVLESVTHDTEAFF
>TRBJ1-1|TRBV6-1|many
CASSAEQGRFKMNTEAFF
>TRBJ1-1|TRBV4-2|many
CASSQRTGGTEAFF
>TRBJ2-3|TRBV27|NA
CASSLYSGSDTQYF
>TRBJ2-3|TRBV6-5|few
CASSLTRGQTQYF
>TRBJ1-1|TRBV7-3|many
CASSLTRLAAHGQGTEAFF
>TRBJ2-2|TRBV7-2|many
CASSLMAVVAGELFF
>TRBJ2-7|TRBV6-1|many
CASRRDRGYEQYF
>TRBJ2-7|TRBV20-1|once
CSARGLAGGSHEQYF
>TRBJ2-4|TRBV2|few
CASSEKSPDDIQYF
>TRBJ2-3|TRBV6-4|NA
CASSNSGGATDTQYF
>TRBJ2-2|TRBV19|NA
CASSIGDTGELFF
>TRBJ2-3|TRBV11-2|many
CASSLTGLAGVGTDTQYF
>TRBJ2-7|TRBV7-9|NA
CASSLPPGQGEEQYF
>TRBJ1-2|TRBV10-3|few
CAISEAGTPDGYTF
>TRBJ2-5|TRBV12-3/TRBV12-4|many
CASSPSGRAVETQYF
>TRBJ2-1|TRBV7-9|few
CASSPLAGVNEQFF
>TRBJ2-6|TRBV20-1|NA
CSASIIKYGANVLTF
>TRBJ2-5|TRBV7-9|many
CASSLTGEEWFQETQYF
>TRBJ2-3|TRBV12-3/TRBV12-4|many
CASTWSRASTDTQYF
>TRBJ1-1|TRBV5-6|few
CASSYGQGDTEAFF
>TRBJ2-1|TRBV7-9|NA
CAAGSGSSTAEQFF
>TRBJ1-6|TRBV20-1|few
CSVLGQANSPLHF
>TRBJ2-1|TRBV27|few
CASTSYIREINEQFF
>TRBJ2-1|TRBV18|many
CASFSGASGRDEQFF
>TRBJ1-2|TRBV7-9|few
CASSSPKATGYTF
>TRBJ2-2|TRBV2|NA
CASSKGRSNTGELFF
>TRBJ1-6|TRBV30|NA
CAWSSGGDSPLHF
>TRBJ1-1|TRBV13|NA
CASSPWVEGTEAFF
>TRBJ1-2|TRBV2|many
CASSAAGGSNYGYTF
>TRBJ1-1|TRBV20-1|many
CSARDPGIGGTENTEAFF
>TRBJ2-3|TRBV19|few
CASSTGLAGGDTQYF
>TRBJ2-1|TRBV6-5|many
CASSYGVEDSYNEQFF
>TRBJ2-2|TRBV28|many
CASSFDREDSGELFF
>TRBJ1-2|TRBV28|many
CASSLLGYGYTF
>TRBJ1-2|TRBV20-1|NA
CSARDPGQTYGYTF
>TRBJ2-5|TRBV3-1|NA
CASSQLGGRLSPLTQYF
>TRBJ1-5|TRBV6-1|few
CASSEASGQPQHF
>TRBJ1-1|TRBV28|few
CASTSEDKNTEAFF
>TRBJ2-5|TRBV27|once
CASSDGVDMWEETQYF
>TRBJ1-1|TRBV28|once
CASSLIVGGPAFF
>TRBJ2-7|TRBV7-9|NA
CAEGQGPYEQYF
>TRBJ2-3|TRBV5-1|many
CASSLGAGVGTDTQYF
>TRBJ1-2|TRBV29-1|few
CSVDADYGYTF
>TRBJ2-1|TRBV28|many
CASSTIRTGSYNEQFF
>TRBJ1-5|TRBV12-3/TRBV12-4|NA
CASSPWGKEGKRGQPQHF
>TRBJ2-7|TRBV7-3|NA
CASSSTGTSADEQYF
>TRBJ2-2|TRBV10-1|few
CASSDGRLTGELFF
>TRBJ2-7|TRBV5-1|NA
CASSLLPPGQRDGEQYF
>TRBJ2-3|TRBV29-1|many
CSGADYTDTQYF
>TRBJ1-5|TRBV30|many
CAWSVRGGQPQHF
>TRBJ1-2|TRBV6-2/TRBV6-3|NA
CASSRRQGRYGYTF
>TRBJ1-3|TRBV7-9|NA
CASDRGNTIYF
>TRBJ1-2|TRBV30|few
CAWSTSDRAYGYGYTF